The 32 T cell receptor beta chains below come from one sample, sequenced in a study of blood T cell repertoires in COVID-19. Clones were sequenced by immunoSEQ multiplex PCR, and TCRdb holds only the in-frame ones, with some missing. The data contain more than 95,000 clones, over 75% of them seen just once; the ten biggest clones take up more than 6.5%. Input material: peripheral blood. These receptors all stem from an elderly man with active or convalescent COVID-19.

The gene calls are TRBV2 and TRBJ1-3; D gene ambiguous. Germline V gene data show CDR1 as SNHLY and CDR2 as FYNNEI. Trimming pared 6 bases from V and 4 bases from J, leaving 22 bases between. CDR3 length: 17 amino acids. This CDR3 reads CASSLSTVSTWGNTIYF. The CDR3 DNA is TGTGCCAGCAGCCTAAGTACAGTGTCCACCTGGGGAAACACCATATATTTT.

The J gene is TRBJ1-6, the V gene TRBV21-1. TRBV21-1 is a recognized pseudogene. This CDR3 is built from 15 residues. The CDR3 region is CASSGRWRNNSPLHF. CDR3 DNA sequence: TGTGCCAGCAGCGGCCGATGGCGGAATAATTCACCCCTCCACTTT.

The CDR3 loop is CASSDWGGGQPDTQYF. CDR3 nucleotides: TGTGCCAGCAGTGACTGGGGAGGGGGTCAGCCAGATACGCAGTATTTT. The J gene is TRBJ2-3, the V gene TRBV6-4, with D possibly matching TRBD2 (7 bases). The V gene lost 1 base and the J gene lost 4 bases, with 15 bases spanning the gap. Per germline, CDR1 MRHNA and CDR2 SNTAGT. This CDR3 is built from 16 residues.

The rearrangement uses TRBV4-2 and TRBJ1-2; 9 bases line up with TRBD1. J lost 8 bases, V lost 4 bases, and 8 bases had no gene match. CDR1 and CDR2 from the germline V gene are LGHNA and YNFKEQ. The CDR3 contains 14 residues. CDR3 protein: CASSPLGTGKGYTF. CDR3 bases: TGTGCCAGCAGCCCCCTCGGGACAGGGAAAGGCTACACCTTC.

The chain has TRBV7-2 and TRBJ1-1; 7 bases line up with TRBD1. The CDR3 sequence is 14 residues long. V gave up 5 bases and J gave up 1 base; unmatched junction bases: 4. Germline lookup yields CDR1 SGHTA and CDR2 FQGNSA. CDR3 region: CASSLRDRNTEAFF. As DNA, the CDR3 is TGTGCCAGCAGCCTTCGGGACAGGAACACTGAAGCTTTCTTT.

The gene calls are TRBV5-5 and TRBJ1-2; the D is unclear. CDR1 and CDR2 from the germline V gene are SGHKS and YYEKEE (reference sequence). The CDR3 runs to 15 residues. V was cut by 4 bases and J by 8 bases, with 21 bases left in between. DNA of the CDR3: TGTGCCAGCAGCCCCAACCCGGACCGCCGGGAAGGCTACACCTTC. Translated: CASSPNPDRREGYTF.

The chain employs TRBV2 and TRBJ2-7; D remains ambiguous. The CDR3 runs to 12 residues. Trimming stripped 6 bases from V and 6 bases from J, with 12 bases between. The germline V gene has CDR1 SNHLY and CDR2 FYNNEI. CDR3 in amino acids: CASSDRRVEQYF. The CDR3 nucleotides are TGTGCCAGCAGCGACCGCCGGGTCGAGCAGTACTTC.

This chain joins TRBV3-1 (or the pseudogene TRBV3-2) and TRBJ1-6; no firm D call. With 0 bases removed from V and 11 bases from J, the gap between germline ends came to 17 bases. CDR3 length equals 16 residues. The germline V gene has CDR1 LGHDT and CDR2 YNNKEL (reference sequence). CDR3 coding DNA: TGTGCCAGCAGCCAAGATAATCCGGGGTTTAAGACACCCCTCCACTTT. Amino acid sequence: CASSQDNPGFKTPLHF.

The CDR3 region has the DNA TGTGCCAGCAGGTCCGACAGGAGTTATAGCAATCAGCCCCAGCATTTT. As protein: CASRSDRSYSNQPQHF. This chain connects TRBV2 to TRBJ1-5; tentative D call: TRBD1 (6 bases). The CDR3 consists of 16 residues. Germline V lookup: CDR1 SNHLY, CDR2 FYNNEI. The V and J ends lost 6 bases and 0 bases respectively, with 15 bases between them.

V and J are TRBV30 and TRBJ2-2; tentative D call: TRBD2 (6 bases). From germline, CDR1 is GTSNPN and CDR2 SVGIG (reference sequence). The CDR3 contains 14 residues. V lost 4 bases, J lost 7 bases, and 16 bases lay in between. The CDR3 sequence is CAWKSGVLGGELFF. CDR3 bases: TGTGCCTGGAAGTCGGGAGTATTAGGCGGGGAGCTGTTTTTT.

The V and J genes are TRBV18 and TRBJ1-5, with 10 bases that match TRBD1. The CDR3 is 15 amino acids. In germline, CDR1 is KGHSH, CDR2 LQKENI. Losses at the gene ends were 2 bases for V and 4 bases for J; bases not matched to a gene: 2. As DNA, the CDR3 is TGTGCCAGCTCACCAGGACAGGGGGTTAATCAGCCCCAGCATTTT. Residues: CASSPGQGVNQPQHF.

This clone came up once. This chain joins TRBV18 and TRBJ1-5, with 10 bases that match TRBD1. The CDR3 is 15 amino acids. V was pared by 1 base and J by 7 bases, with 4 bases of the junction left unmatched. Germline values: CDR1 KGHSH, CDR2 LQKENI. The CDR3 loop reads CASSPLGTGEQPQHF. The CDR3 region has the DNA TGTGCCAGCTCACCACTCGGGACAGGGGAGCAGCCCCAGCATTTT.

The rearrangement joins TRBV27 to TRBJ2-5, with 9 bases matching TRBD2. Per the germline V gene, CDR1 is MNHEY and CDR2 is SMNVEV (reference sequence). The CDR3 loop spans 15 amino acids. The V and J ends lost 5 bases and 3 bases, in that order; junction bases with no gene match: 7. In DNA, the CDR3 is TGTGCCAGCAGTAATAGCGGGAGCCCCAAAGAGACCCAGTACTTC. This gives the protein CASSNSGSPKETQYF.

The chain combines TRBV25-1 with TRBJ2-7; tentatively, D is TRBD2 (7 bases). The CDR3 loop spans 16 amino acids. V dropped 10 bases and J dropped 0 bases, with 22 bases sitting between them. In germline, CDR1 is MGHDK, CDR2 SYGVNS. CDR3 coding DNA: TGTGCCACCGGGGGGCCCTTAAGGGCAGGCTCCTACGAGCAGTACTTC. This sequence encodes CATGGPLRAGSYEQYF.

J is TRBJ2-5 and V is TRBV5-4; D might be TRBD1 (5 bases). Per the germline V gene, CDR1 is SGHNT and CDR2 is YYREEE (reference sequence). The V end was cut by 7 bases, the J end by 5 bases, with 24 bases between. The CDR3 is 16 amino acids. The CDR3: CASRILSQGMAETQYF. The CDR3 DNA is TGTGCCAGCCGAATACTCTCGCAGGGCATGGCGGAGACCCAGTACTTC.

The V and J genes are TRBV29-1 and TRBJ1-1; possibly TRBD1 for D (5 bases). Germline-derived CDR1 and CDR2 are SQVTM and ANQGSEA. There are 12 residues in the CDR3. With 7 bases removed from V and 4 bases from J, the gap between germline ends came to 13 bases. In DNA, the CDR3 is TGCAGCGCTAGCAGGGTGCTCACTGAAGCTTTCTTT. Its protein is CSASRVLTEAFF.

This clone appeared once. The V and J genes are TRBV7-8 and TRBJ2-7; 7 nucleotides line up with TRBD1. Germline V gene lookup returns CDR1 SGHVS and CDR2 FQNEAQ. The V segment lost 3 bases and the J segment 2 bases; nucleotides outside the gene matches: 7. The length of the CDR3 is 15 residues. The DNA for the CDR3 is TGTGCCAGCAGCTTTTACAGGGGCGAAACCTACGAGCAGTACTTC. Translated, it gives CASSFYRGETYEQYF. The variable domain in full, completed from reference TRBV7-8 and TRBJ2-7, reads GAGVSQSPRYKVAKRGQDVALRCDPISGHVSLFWYQQALGQGPEFLTYFQNEAQLDKSGLPSDRFFAERPEGSVSTLKIQRTQQEDSAVYLCASSFYRGETYEQYFGPGTRLTVT.

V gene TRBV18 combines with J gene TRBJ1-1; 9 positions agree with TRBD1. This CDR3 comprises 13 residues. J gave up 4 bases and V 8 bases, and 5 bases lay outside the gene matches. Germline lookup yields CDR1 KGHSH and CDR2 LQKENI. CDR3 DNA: TGTGCCAGCACGGGGACAGGGCGCACTGAAGCTTTCTTT. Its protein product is CASTGTGRTEAFF. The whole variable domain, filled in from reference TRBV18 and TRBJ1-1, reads NAGVMQNPRHLVRRRGQEARLRCSPMKGHSHVYWYRQLPEEGLKFMVYLQKENIIDESGMPKERFSAEFPKEGPSILRIQQVVRGDSAAYFCASTGTGRTEAFFGQGTRLTVV.

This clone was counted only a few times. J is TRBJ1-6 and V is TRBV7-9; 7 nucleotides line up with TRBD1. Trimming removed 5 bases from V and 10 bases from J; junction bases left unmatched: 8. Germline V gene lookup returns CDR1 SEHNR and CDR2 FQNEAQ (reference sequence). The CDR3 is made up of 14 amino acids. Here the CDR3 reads CASSAQGFSSPLHF. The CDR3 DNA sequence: TGTGCCAGCAGCGCACAGGGGTTCAGCTCACCCCTCCACTTT.

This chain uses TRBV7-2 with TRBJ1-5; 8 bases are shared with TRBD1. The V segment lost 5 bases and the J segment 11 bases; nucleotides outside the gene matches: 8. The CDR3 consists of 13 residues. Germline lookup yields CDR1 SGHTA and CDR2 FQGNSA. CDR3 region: CASSPDRDRSQHF. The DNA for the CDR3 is TGTGCCAGCAGCCCCGACCGGGACAGGTCCCAGCATTTT.

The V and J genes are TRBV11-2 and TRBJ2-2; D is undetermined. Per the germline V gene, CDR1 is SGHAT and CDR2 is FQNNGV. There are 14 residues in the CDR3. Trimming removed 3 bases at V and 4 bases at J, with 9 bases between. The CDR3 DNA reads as TGTGCCAGCAGCTTCTCCCGGGTCACCGGGGAGCTGTTTTTT. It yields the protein CASSFSRVTGELFF.

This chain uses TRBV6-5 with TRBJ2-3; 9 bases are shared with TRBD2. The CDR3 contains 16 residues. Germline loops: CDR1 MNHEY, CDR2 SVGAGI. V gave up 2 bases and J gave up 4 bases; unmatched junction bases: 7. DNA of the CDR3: TGTGCCAGCAGTTACAGAGCGGGGGGCCACTCAGATACGCAGTATTTT. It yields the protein CASSYRAGGHSDTQYF.

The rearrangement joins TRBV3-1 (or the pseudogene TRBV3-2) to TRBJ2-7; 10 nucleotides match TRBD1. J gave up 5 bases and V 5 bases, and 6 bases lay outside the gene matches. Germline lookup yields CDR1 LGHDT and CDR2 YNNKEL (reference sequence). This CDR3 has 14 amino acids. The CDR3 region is CASSMRQGADEQYF. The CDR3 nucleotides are TGTGCCAGCAGCATGCGACAGGGGGCTGACGAGCAGTACTTC.

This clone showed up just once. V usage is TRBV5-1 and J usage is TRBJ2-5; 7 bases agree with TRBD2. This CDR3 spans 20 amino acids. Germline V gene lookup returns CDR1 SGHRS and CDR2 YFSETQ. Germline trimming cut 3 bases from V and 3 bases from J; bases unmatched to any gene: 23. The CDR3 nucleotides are TGCGCCAGCAGCTCAGGTTCCTCTAGCGGAGCCCCGGGGAGGGAAGAGACCCAGTACTTC. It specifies CASSSGSSSGAPGREETQYF.

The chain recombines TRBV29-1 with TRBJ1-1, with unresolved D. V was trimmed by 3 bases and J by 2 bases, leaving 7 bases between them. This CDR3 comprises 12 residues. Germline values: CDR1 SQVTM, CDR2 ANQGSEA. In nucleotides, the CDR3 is TGCAGCGTTGATAACAGAAACACTGAAGCTTTCTTT. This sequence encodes CSVDNRNTEAFF.

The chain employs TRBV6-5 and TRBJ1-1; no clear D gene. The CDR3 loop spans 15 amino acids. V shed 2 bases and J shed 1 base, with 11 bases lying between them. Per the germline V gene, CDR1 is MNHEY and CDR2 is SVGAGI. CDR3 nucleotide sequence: TGTGCCAGCAGTTACGTTGGCCCTTCGAACACTGAAGCTTTCTTT. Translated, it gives CASSYVGPSNTEAFF.

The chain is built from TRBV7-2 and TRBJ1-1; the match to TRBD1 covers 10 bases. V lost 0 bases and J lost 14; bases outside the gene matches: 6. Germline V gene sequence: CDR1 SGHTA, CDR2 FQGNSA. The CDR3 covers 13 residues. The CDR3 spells CASSLAGDRGNFF. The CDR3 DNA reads TGTGCCAGCAGCTTAGCCGGGGACAGGGGAAACTTCTTT. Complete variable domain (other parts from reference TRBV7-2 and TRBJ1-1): GAGVSQSPSNKVTEKGKDVELRCDPISGHTALYWYRQSLGQGLEFLIYFQGNSAPDKSGLPSDRFSAERTGGSVSTLTIQRTQQEDSAVYLCASSLAGDRGNFFGQGTRLTVV.

The CDR3 is CASSPANVGYTF. The CDR3 DNA reads TGTGCCAGCAGCCCAGCTAATGTTGGCTACACCTTC. The V call is TRBV7-8, the J call TRBJ1-2; D unresolved. This CDR3 has 12 residues. Germline V gives CDR1 SGHVS, CDR2 FQNEAQ. V was shortened by 5 bases and J by 7 bases, with 11 bases between the two germline ends.

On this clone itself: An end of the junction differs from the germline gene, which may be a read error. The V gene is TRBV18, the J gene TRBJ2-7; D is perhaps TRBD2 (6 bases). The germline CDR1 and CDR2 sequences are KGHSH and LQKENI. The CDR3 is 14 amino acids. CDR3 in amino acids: CASSPRTDGTLREF. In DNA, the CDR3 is TGTGCCAGCTCACCGAGGACGGACGGGACTCTAAGAGAATTC.

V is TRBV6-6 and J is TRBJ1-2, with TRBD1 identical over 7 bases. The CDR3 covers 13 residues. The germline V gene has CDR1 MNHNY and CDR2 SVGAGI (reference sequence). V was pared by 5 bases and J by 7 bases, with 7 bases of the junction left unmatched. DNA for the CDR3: TGTGCCAGCAGTACGACAGGGTCTGCTGGCTACACCTTC. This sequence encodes CASSTTGSAGYTF.

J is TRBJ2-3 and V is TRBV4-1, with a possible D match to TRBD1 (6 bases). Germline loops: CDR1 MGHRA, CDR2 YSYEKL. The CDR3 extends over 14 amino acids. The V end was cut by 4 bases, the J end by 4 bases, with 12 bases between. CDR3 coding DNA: TGCGCCAGCAGCCTCCAGGGGATCGCAGATACGCAGTATTTT. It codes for CASSLQGIADTQYF.

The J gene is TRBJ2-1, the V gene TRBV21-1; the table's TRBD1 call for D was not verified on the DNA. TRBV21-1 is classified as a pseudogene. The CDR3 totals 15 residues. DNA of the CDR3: TGTGCCAGCAGCAAAGATATCGACAGGAAGAATGAGCAGTTCTTC. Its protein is CASSKDIDRKNEQFF.